This T cell receptor (beta chain) was documented in a study of blood T cell repertoires in COVID-19. Overall study: Samples taken during acute and convalescent COVID-19 were collected in the United States, Italy and Spain. From T cells, B-cell-depleted T cells, or PBMCs came the material, which was cDNA or gDNA.

The authors' processing: By means of reference gene primer amplification, nucleated cell counts were estimated. The table came from immunoSEQ multiplex PCR; TCRdb's copy has only in-frame clones and leaves some out. From that table come the V and J calls and clone size; the DNA was used to work out D and trimming. The profile shows about 160,000 clones, around 85% of them singletons. The CDR3 runs 13 residues. Germline CDR1 SNHLY, CDR2 FYNNEI. The V gene lost 2 bases and the J gene lost 10 bases, with 14 bases spanning the gap. What was sequenced was peripheral blood. This receptor was obtained from a human donor with acute or convalescent COVID-19. The donor label of this sample is uncertain. This chain uses TRBV2 with TRBJ1-1; D possibly corresponds to TRBD1 (5 bases). Here the CDR3 reads CASSELQDVRAFF. CDR3 nucleotides: TGTGCCAGCAGTGAACTACAGGACGTGAGAGCTTTCTTT.